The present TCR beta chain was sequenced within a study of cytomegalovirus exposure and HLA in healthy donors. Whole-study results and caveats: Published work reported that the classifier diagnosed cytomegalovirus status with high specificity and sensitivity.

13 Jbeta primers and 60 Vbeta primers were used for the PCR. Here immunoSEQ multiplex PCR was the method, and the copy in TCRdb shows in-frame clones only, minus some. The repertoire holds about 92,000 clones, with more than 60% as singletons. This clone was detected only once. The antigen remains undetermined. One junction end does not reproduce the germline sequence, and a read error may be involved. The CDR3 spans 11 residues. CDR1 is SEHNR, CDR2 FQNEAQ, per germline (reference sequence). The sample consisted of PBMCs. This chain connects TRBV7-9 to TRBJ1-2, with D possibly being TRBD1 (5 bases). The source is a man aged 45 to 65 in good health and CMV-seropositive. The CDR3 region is CADRPSYGYPF. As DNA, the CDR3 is TGTGCCGACAGACCGAGCTATGGCTACCCCTTC.